This TCR beta chain was profiled in a study of CD8 T cells in ankylosing spondylitis. Study results and caveats: Some of the motif variants had earlier been found in reactive arthritis patients' fluid and blood.

V lost 5 bases, J lost 3 bases, and 3 bases stayed unmatched. The CDR3 is made up of 15 amino acids. Germline CDR1 and CDR2: SGHTA and FQGNSA. Via MiXCR, TCRdb re-called the 5' RACE reads, giving one row per CDR3 protein. The sample lists about 130,000 distinct CDR3 sequences, roughly 6.6% occurring once. At least ten counts were recorded for this clonotype. The target antigen is unknown. The source of this sequence is a female donor with ankylosing spondylitis or in good health (not recorded which). The genes are TRBV7-2 and TRBJ1-6; 8 bases align to TRBD1. Sequencing was carried out using blood, either unsorted or a sorted T cell fraction (not recorded which). The CDR3 coding sequence is TGTGCCAGCAGCAGACAGGGGTACTATAATTCACCCCTCCACTTT. It translates to CASSRQGYYNSPLHF. Using reference TRBV7-2 and TRBJ1-6 for the parts outside the CDR3, the full variable domain is GAGVSQSPSNKVTEKGKDVELRCDPISGHTALYWYRQSLGQGLEFLIYFQGNSAPDKSGLPSDRFSAERTGGSVSTLTIQRTQQEDSAVYLCASSRQGYYNSPLHFGNGTRLTVT.